This passage covers 27 T cell receptor beta chains from one sample sequenced in a study of blood T cell repertoires in COVID-19. Sequencing was performed with immunoSEQ multiplex PCR; in TCRdb, only in-frame clones are kept and a portion is missing. The sample includes about 230,000 clones, approximately 88% of them seen just once. Sequenced sample: PBMCs or T cells enriched from blood (not recorded which). Receptors were obtained from a woman between 40 and 50 years old with acute COVID-19.

J is TRBJ2-5 and V is TRBV19; 8 nucleotides agree with TRBD1. The germline CDR1 and CDR2 sequences are LNHDA and SQIVND (reference sequence). The V and J ends lost 5 bases and 2 bases, in that order; junction bases with no gene match: 10. The CDR3 totals 16 residues. The CDR3 spells CASSFGRGRGQETQYF. The CDR3 nucleotides read TGTGCCAGTAGTTTCGGCAGGGGGCGCGGGCAAGAGACCCAGTACTTC.

The chain combines TRBV18 with TRBJ1-3, with no clear D. With 2 bases removed from V and 4 bases from J, the gap between germline ends came to 9 bases. Germline values: CDR1 KGHSH, CDR2 LQKENI. This CDR3 spans 14 amino acids. CDR3: CASSPAPSGNTIYF. For the CDR3, the DNA is TGTGCCAGCTCACCAGCGCCGTCAGGAAACACCATATATTTT.

The CDR3 DNA is TGTGCCAGCAGTAGCTCCGTGAACACTGAAGCTTTCTTT. This sequence encodes CASSSSVNTEAFF. This rearrangement joins TRBV3-1 (or the pseudogene TRBV3-2) to TRBJ1-1; no clear D. Germline V gives CDR1 LGHDT, CDR2 YNNKEL (reference sequence). Trimming shortened V by 6 bases and J by 0 bases, and 8 bases separated the two germline ends. This CDR3 is built from 13 residues.

The J gene is TRBJ2-3, the V gene TRBV13, with no clear D. CDR3 length: 12 residues. Germline lookup yields CDR1 PRHDT and CDR2 FYEKMQ (reference sequence). V lost 5 bases, J lost 5 bases, and 8 bases lay in between. The CDR3 DNA sequence: TGTGCCAGCAGCGAGAGAGGAGATACGCAGTATTTT. Amino acids: CASSERGDTQYF.

The chain uses TRBV5-5 and TRBJ2-1; 12 nucleotides agree with TRBD2. Per the germline V gene, CDR1 is SGHKS and CDR2 is YYEKEE (reference sequence). After removal of 2 bases from V and 1 base from J, the junction contained 10 bases not matched to a gene. The CDR3 loop spans 19 amino acids. The CDR3 is CASSLTASGGAASYNEQFF. The DNA of the CDR3 is TGTGCCAGCAGCTTAACCGCTAGCGGGGGGGCCGCGTCCTACAATGAGCAGTTCTTC.

This clone was seen a single time. V usage is TRBV6-1 and J usage is TRBJ1-1, with D unresolved. The CDR3 is made up of 13 amino acids. The V and J ends lost 0 bases and 1 base respectively, with 3 bases between them. Germline V lookup: CDR1 MNHNS, CDR2 SASEGT. The chain's CDR3 is CASSEAKNTEAFF. The CDR3 nucleotides read TGTGCCAGCAGTGAAGCCAAGAACACTGAAGCTTTCTTT.

This clone was counted between two and nine times. This chain joins TRBV7-9 and TRBJ1-4, with D hard to call. The CDR3 has 12 residues. Germline V gene lookup returns CDR1 SEHNR and CDR2 FQNEAQ (reference sequence). V was shortened by 3 bases and J by 6 bases, with 5 bases between the two germline ends. The CDR3 is CASSFNYEKLFF. For the CDR3, the DNA is TGTGCCAGCAGCTTTAACTATGAAAAACTGTTTTTT.

J is TRBJ1-3 and V is TRBV7-2, with a weak D call TRBD1 (5 bases). The CDR3 spans 14 residues. Trimming left V 5 bases short and J 9 bases short, with 17 bases between. From germline, CDR1 is SGHTA and CDR2 FQGNSA. The CDR3 protein is CASSPSSGVSTIYF. CDR3 DNA sequence: TGTGCCAGCAGCCCGTCATCGGGGGTTAGCACCATATATTTT.

The chain is built from TRBV2 and TRBJ1-5; D may be TRBD1 (5 bases). Trimming left V 4 bases short and J 4 bases short, with 11 bases between. The CDR3 runs 14 residues. CDR1 is SNHLY, CDR2 FYNNEI, per germline. The CDR3 loop reads CASSVRQGNQPQHF. The CDR3 DNA reads TGTGCCAGCAGTGTTCGGCAGGGAAATCAGCCCCAGCATTTT.

The chain uses TRBV20-1 and TRBJ1-2, with 7 bases aligning to TRBD1. Germline loops: CDR1 DFQATT, CDR2 SNEGSKA (reference sequence). Trimming at V came to 3 bases and at J to 8 bases, leaving 18 bases not matched to a gene. This CDR3 is 16 amino acids long. The CDR3 region is CSASRQGLVDVGGYTF. The CDR3 DNA reads TGCAGTGCTAGTAGACAGGGCTTAGTCGACGTCGGGGGCTACACCTTC.

Here the CDR3 reads CASSEGDRDSYEQYF. The CDR3 DNA follows: TGTGCCAGCAGTGAAGGTGACAGGGACTCCTACGAGCAGTACTTC. The rearrangement links TRBV2 to TRBJ2-7; 7 bases agree with TRBD1. J was trimmed by 0 bases and V by 1 base; bases with no gene match: 3. The germline V gene encodes CDR1 SNHLY and CDR2 FYNNEI. CDR3 length: 15 amino acids.

This clone was recorded once. This sequence joins TRBV23-1 and TRBJ1-2; 7 nucleotides match TRBD1. TRBV23-1 is an open reading frame, and its role is uncertain. Trimming at V came to 2 bases and at J to 5 bases, leaving 8 bases not matched to a gene. CDR3 size: 15 residues. The CDR3: CASSQQKTGRYGYTF. CDR3 bases: TGCGCCAGCAGTCAACAGAAGACAGGGAGGTATGGCTACACCTTC.

This clone was seen a few times. The V gene is TRBV6-5, the J gene TRBJ1-1; TRBD1 agrees at 7 bases. The ends lost 2 bases at V and 5 bases at J; junction bases unmatched: 11. Germline CDR1 MNHEY, CDR2 SVGAGI. There are 16 residues in the CDR3. The CDR3 loop reads CASSYDAGTALTEAFF. CDR3 nucleotides: TGTGCCAGCAGTTACGACGCCGGGACAGCGTTGACTGAAGCTTTCTTT.

This chain uses TRBV9 with TRBJ2-1; no definite D call. Germline CDR1 SGDLS, CDR2 YYNGEE. The CDR3 is made up of 14 amino acids. Trimming took 0 bases from V and 12 from J, leaving 16 bases between them. The DNA of the CDR3 is TGTGCCAGCAGCGTAGCTGACGTAGACACCTCGCAGTTCTTC. Residues: CASSVADVDTSQFF. The entire variable domain, with the rest obtained from reference TRBV9 and TRBJ2-1, is as follows: DSGVTQTPKHLITATGQRVTLRCSPRSGDLSVYWYQQSLDQGLQFLIQYYNGEERAKGNILERFSAQQFPDLHSELNLSSLELGDSALYFCASSVADVDTSQFFGPGTRLTVL.

This chain links TRBV7-9 with TRBJ2-2; D gene unclear. The CDR3 is 12 residues long. The ends were cut back, 3 bases at V and 4 bases at J, with 3 bases in the middle. Germline CDR1 is SEHNR and CDR2 is FQNEAQ (reference sequence). The CDR3 region has the DNA TGTGCCAGCAGCTTCTCCACCGGGGAGCTGTTTTTT. This gives the protein CASSFSTGELFF.

The genes are TRBV6-5 and TRBJ1-5; D is unresolved. This CDR3 spans 14 amino acids. Germline CDR1 MNHEY, CDR2 SVGAGI. V lost 4 bases to trimming and J lost 7 bases, with 14 bases between them. CDR3 protein: CASSSNIMGQPQHF. The CDR3 region has the DNA TGTGCCAGCAGTTCCAACATTATGGGCCAGCCCCAGCATTTT.

This clone was found once. The V gene is TRBV18, the J gene TRBJ2-5; 8 bases are a match to TRBD1. After removal of 2 bases from V and 0 bases from J, the junction contained 8 bases not matched to a gene. The CDR3 is made up of 17 amino acids. Germline V lookup: CDR1 KGHSH, CDR2 LQKENI. CDR3 sequence (DNA): TGTGCCAGCTCACCATTAGCGGACAGGGCTGACCAAGAGACCCAGTACTTC. Translation gives CASSPLADRADQETQYF.

V gene TRBV7-2 combines with J gene TRBJ2-1; a possible D gene is TRBD2 (6 bases). With 4 bases removed from V and 1 base from J, the gap between germline ends came to 11 bases. The germline gives CDR1 SGHTA, CDR2 FQGNSA. CDR3 length equals 15 residues. CDR3 nucleotides: TGTGCCAGCAGCTGGACTACTAAATCCTACAATGAGCAGTTCTTC. Its translation: CASSWTTKSYNEQFF.

The V gene is TRBV12-3 or TRBV12-4, the J gene TRBJ1-2; D is uncertain. With 2 bases removed from V and 4 bases from J, the gap between germline ends came to 8 bases. CDR3 length: 13 residues. CDR3 nucleotide sequence: TGTGCCAGCAGTTTACCGGCAGGCTATGGCTACACCTTC. Translating gives CASSLPAGYGYTF.

V gene TRBV24-1 combines with J gene TRBJ2-1; the match to TRBD2 covers 10 bases. After removal of 4 bases from V and 4 bases from J, the junction contained 3 bases not matched to a gene. This CDR3 spans 15 amino acids. Germline V gene sequence: CDR1 KGHDR, CDR2 SFDVKD. CDR3 sequence: CATSEAGGVYNEQFF. In DNA form, the CDR3 reads TGTGCCACCAGTGAAGCGGGGGGGGTTTACAATGAGCAGTTCTTC.

This clone has only a few counts. Different DNA sequences within this sample yield the same CDR3. The rearrangement links TRBV7-8 to TRBJ1-5; weak D call: TRBD1 (6 bases). The CDR3 length is 16 residues. V shed 3 bases and J shed 4 bases, with 16 bases lying between them. Germline lookup yields CDR1 SGHVS and CDR2 FQNEAQ. CDR3 amino acids: CASSLGGGASNQPQHF. CDR3 nucleotides: TGTGCCAGCAGCTTGGGCGGGGGGGCAAGTAATCAGCCCCAGCATTTT.

The chain is built from TRBV19 and TRBJ2-2; 10 nucleotides match TRBD2. J lost 5 bases, V lost 4 bases, and 7 bases had no gene match. The germline V gene has CDR1 LNHDA and CDR2 SQIVND (reference sequence). The CDR3 runs 16 residues. DNA for the CDR3: TGTGCCAGTAGTAACAGAGCGGGAGGGCCGACCGGGGAGCTGTTTTTT. Its protein is CASSNRAGGPTGELFF.

The chain is built from TRBV12-5 and TRBJ2-7; 9 bases line up with TRBD1. J lost 4 bases, V lost 1 base, and 14 bases had no gene match. The CDR3 is made up of 18 amino acids. Germline loops: CDR1 LGHNT, CDR2 FRNRAP. The CDR3, as DNA: TGTGCTAGTGGTTTGGCCGGCTCCGGGACAGGGCTTTGGTACGAGCAGTACTTC. This encodes CASGLAGSGTGLWYEQYF.

The gene calls are TRBV4-1 and TRBJ2-4, with 7 bases identical to TRBD1. Germline V lookup: CDR1 MGHRA, CDR2 YSYEKL. J was trimmed by 1 base and V by 0 bases; bases with no gene match: 6. The CDR3 is made up of 17 amino acids. DNA of the CDR3: TGCGCCAGCAGCCAAGATTTAGACAGGGTGGCCAAAAACATTCAGTACTTC. Translated, it gives CASSQDLDRVAKNIQYF.

CDR3 residues: CASSYDGYEQYF. The CDR3 bases are TGCGCCAGCAGCTACGACGGGTACGAGCAGTACTTC. This rearrangement joins TRBV5-1 to TRBJ2-7; D is unclear. Germline lookup yields CDR1 SGHRS and CDR2 YFSETQ. V was pared by 3 bases and J by 4 bases, with 8 bases between. The CDR3 totals 12 residues. Based on the CDR3 plus reference TRBV5-1 and TRBJ2-7, the full variable domain is KAGVTQTPRYLIKTRGQQVTLSCSPISGHRSVSWYQQTPGQGLQFLFEYFSETQRNKGNFPGRFSGRQFSNSRSEMNVSTLELGDSALYLCASSYDGYEQYFGPGTRLTVT.

This chain uses TRBV18 with TRBJ1-2; 8 bases map to TRBD1. Unmatched junction bases numbered 5, after V lost 5 bases and J lost 3 bases. This CDR3 has 14 residues. Germline-derived CDR1 and CDR2 are KGHSH and LQKENI. CDR3 DNA sequence: TGTGCCAGCTCAACCCAGACAGGGGACTATGGCTACACCTTC. This codes for CASSTQTGDYGYTF.

A single count supports this clone. The V call is TRBV6-2 or TRBV6-3, the J call TRBJ1-5, with no clear D. Germline V lookup: CDR1 MNHEY, CDR2 SVGEGT. The CDR3 extends over 13 amino acids. V lost 3 bases, J lost 5 bases, and 8 bases lay in between. The CDR3 coding sequence is TGTGCCAGCAGTTATTACGGTGATCAGCCCCAGCATTTT. Translation: CASSYYGDQPQHF.